The 20 T cell receptor beta chains listed next were all sequenced from one sample in a study of blood T cell repertoires in COVID-19. The protocol was immunoSEQ multiplex PCR, while the TCRdb copy is restricted to in-frame clones and leaves out a portion. Of roughly 500,000 clones detected, approximately 88% appear once; the ten largest clones hold around 1.9%. Sequenced sample: PBMCs or T cells enriched from blood (not recorded which). The receptors stem from a woman between 40 and 50 years old who had recovered from COVID-19.

This chain links TRBV6-5 with TRBJ2-2; D is unresolved. The germline CDR1 and CDR2 sequences are MNHEY and SVGAGI. Trimming cost V 4 bases and J 4 bases, with 16 bases left between them. CDR3 length: 16 residues. CDR3 in amino acids: CASSLLSSAITGELFF. In DNA form, the CDR3 reads TGTGCCAGCAGTTTATTATCGTCCGCTATCACCGGGGAGCTGTTTTTT.

V is TRBV9 and J is TRBJ2-1, with TRBD2 identical over 11 bases. This CDR3 comprises 16 residues. Germline loops: CDR1 SGDLS, CDR2 YYNGEE. The J segment lost 9 bases and the V segment lost 0 bases, leaving 8 bases of the junction unmatched. CDR3 amino acids: CASSVDPIAGGVEQFF. In DNA form, the CDR3 reads TGTGCCAGCAGCGTAGACCCAATAGCGGGAGGGGTTGAGCAGTTCTTC.

Only a few counts were recorded for this clone. The chain has TRBV29-1 and TRBJ2-1, with 9 nucleotides matching TRBD2. J was trimmed by 7 bases and V by 4 bases; bases with no gene match: 8. This CDR3 comprises 14 residues. Germline CDR1 reads SQVTM; CDR2 reads ANQGSEA. CDR3 DNA: TGCAGCGTTGTAGGTAGCGGGAGTCATAATGAGCAGTTCTTC. Its protein product is CSVVGSGSHNEQFF.

A single count supports this clone. The V gene is TRBV6-2 or TRBV6-3, the J gene TRBJ2-3, with 15 nucleotides matching TRBD2. The trim removed 5 bases at V and 5 bases at J, leaving 8 bases unmatched. CDR1 MNHEY and CDR2 SVGEGT come from the germline V gene. This CDR3 region has 17 residues. Written as DNA, the CDR3 is TGTGCCAGCAGTCAAGGACTAGCGGGAGGGCCGGGAGATACGCAGTATTTT. It specifies CASSQGLAGGPGDTQYF.

V gene TRBV11-2 combines with J gene TRBJ2-5; 10 positions agree with TRBD2. Germline V gives CDR1 SGHAT, CDR2 FQNNGV. The CDR3 is made up of 16 amino acids. The trim removed 1 base at V and 4 bases at J, leaving 6 bases unmatched. The CDR3 reads CASSLGAGGGRETQYF. The CDR3 DNA reads as TGTGCCAGCAGCTTAGGAGCGGGAGGGGGAAGAGAGACCCAGTACTTC.

The chain employs TRBV4-2 and TRBJ2-3; D possibly corresponds to TRBD1 (6 bases). The length of the CDR3 is 15 residues. Germline assignment: CDR1 LGHNA and CDR2 YNFKEQ. The ends were cut back, 1 base at V and 0 bases at J, with 8 bases in the middle. The chain's CDR3 is CASSQGGQSTDTQYF. Here the CDR3 DNA reads TGTGCCAGCAGCCAAGGCGGACAGAGCACAGATACGCAGTATTTT.

V is TRBV5-1 and J is TRBJ2-1; 10 bases are shared with TRBD1. This CDR3 is built from 16 residues. Losses at the gene ends were 7 bases for V and 8 bases for J; bases not matched to a gene: 15. Germline CDR1 reads SGHRS; CDR2 reads YFSETQ. DNA for the CDR3: TGCGCCAGCGTCATGAATTTAGGACAGGGGGGTGATGAGCAGTTCTTC. Its translation is CASVMNLGQGGDEQFF.

The chain joins TRBV5-1 to TRBJ2-1; TRBD1 matches 8 bases. Germline CDR1 SGHRS, CDR2 YFSETQ. This CDR3 is built from 14 residues. Losses at the gene ends were 3 bases for V and 5 bases for J; bases not matched to a gene: 4. The DNA for the CDR3 is TGCGCCAGCAGCTGGGGACAGGTCAACAATGAGCAGTTCTTC. Translated, it gives CASSWGQVNNEQFF.

The J gene is TRBJ2-2, the V gene TRBV6-5; TRBD1 matches 8 bases. The germline gives CDR1 MNHEY, CDR2 SVGAGI. V shed 4 bases and J 4 bases; nucleotides not matched to a gene: 8. The CDR3 spans 16 residues. CDR3 region: CASSSRTGFGTGELFF. DNA of the CDR3: TGTGCCAGCAGTTCAAGGACAGGGTTCGGCACCGGGGAGCTGTTTTTT.

The chain carries TRBV19 and TRBJ1-5; D is possibly TRBD1 (6 bases). The germline V and J ends were trimmed by 0 bases and 5 bases, with 17 bases remaining between them. This CDR3 comprises 17 residues. From germline, CDR1 is LNHDA and CDR2 SQIVND (reference sequence). The CDR3 region is CASSIDRWTDIYQPQHF. In nucleotides, the CDR3 is TGTGCCAGTAGTATAGATCGTTGGACAGATATTTATCAGCCCCAGCATTTT.

This chain joins TRBV2 and TRBJ2-5; TRBD2 aligns across 11 bases. The J segment lost 4 bases and the V segment lost 4 bases, leaving 14 bases of the junction unmatched. This CDR3 contains 18 residues. The V gene's germline CDR1 is SNHLY and CDR2 FYNNEI. The CDR3 coding sequence is TGTGCCAGCAGTGGGGAACTAGCGGGAGTCGCGAGGAGAGAGACCCAGTACTTC. It encodes CASSGELAGVARRETQYF.

The CDR3 here is CASSLTGTRRNGYTF. The CDR3 DNA reads TGTGCCAGCAGTCTGACCGGGACAAGGAGGAATGGCTACACCTTC. This chain links TRBV7-8 with TRBJ1-2; weak D call: TRBD1 (6 bases). Trimming pared 6 bases from V and 6 bases from J, leaving 20 bases between. This CDR3 spans 15 amino acids. The germline gives CDR1 SGHVS, CDR2 FQNEAQ.

The V and J genes are TRBV12-3 or TRBV12-4 and TRBJ2-1; 12 bases fit TRBD2. Trimming took 10 bases from V and 6 from J; bases not matched to a gene: 4. The CDR3 contains 13 residues. For the CDR3, the DNA is TGTGCCACCTCTAGCGGGAGGGCCAATGAGCAGTTCTTC. As protein: CATSSGRANEQFF.

The chain links TRBV28 to TRBJ2-7, with D perhaps TRBD1 (6 bases). Trimming took 5 bases from V and 7 from J, leaving 24 bases between them. Per the germline V gene, CDR1 is MDHEN and CDR2 is SYDVKM. CDR3 length equals 16 residues. CDR3 sequence (DNA): TGTGCCAGCAGTCCCTCGGGACAAAGGTCGAGAGAAGAGCAGTACTTC. The encoded protein is CASSPSGQRSREEQYF.

This clone was detected only a few times. The chain carries TRBV5-1 and TRBJ1-1; D gene ambiguous. CDR1 and CDR2 (germline): SGHRS, YFSETQ. V gave up 7 bases and J gave up 7 bases, with 11 bases separating them. The CDR3 has 11 amino acids. The CDR3, as DNA: TGCGCCAGCTCCAGAGGAGGTGAAGCTTTCTTT. It yields the protein CASSRGGEAFF.

The V and J genes are TRBV5-4 and TRBJ2-1; a weak D match, TRBD2 (6 bases). Germline lookup yields CDR1 SGHNT and CDR2 YYREEE (reference sequence). V was cut by 0 bases and J by 5 bases, with 12 bases left in between. The CDR3 consists of 15 residues. In DNA form, the CDR3 reads TGTGCCAGCAGCTTGGGAGGCGGGACGGACAATGAGCAGTTCTTC. It is translated as CASSLGGGTDNEQFF.

V is TRBV27 and J is TRBJ1-6, with D possibly being TRBD1 (6 bases). Germline V gene data show CDR1 as MNHEY and CDR2 as SMNVEV (reference sequence). The CDR3 runs 17 residues. The V gene lost 0 bases and the J gene lost 8 bases, with 17 bases spanning the gap. CDR3 residues: CASSLSPWQGHDSPLHF. CDR3 DNA: TGTGCCAGCAGTTTATCCCCCTGGCAGGGACATGATTCACCCCTCCACTTT.

This chain joins TRBV5-6 and TRBJ1-2; TRBD1 matches at 8 bases. Germline CDR1 SGHDT, CDR2 YYEEEE. This CDR3 spans 14 amino acids. Losses at the gene ends were 2 bases for V and 8 bases for J; bases not matched to a gene: 8. The CDR3 bases are TGTGCCAGCAGCTTAGGGACAGGCCCTAGGGGCTACACCTTC. This gives the protein CASSLGTGPRGYTF.

The chain uses TRBV19 and TRBJ1-5; the D gene is possibly TRBD1 (6 bases). The germline V gene encodes CDR1 LNHDA and CDR2 SQIVND (reference sequence). The V gene lost 2 bases and the J gene lost 3 bases, with 14 bases spanning the gap. CDR3 size: 16 residues. The CDR3 reads CASSITMRTVNQPQHF. CDR3 bases: TGTGCCAGTAGTATAACCATGAGGACAGTCAATCAGCCCCAGCATTTT. The entire variable domain, with the rest obtained from reference TRBV19 and TRBJ1-5, is as follows: DGGITQSPKYLFRKEGQNVTLSCEQNLNHDAMYWYRQDPGQGLRLIYYSQIVNDFQKGDIAEGYSVSREKKESFPLTVTSAQKNPTAFYLCASSITMRTVNQPQHFGDGTRLSIL.

The rearrangement uses TRBV9 and TRBJ1-1, with 7 bases aligning to TRBD1. The junction had 7 bases not matched to a gene; V was cut back by 4 bases and J by 1 base. Germline CDR1 SGDLS, CDR2 YYNGEE. This CDR3 is 15 amino acids long. The CDR3 reads CASSPRGQPNTEAFF. The CDR3, as DNA: TGTGCCAGCAGCCCAAGGGGACAGCCGAACACTGAAGCTTTCTTT.